This T cell receptor beta chain came from a study of CD8 T cells in ankylosing spondylitis. Study-wide results and caveats: Made up of fewer than 10 highly homologous variants, a TCR beta motif appeared characteristic of ankylosing spondylitis blood.

The sample holds a few counts of this clonotype. What it recognizes is unknown. The V and J ends lost 7 bases and 3 bases, in that order; junction bases with no gene match: 14. CDR3 length: 18 amino acids. TCRdb re-derived calls from the 5' RACE reads in MiXCR, one entry per CDR3 protein. The repertoire consists of 200,000 to 250,000 distinct CDR3 sequences, with about 16% occurring once and the leading ten covering roughly 46%. The V and J genes are TRBV12-3 or TRBV12-4 and TRBJ2-6; 8 bases map to TRBD1. Sequenced input: blood, either unsorted or a sorted T cell fraction (not recorded which). The clonotype originates from a male donor with ankylosing spondylitis. The CDR3 sequence is CASKGTGNSLFGANVLTF. Here the CDR3 DNA reads TGTGCCAGCAAGGGGACAGGCAACTCGCTTTTTGGGGCCAACGTCCTGACTTTC.